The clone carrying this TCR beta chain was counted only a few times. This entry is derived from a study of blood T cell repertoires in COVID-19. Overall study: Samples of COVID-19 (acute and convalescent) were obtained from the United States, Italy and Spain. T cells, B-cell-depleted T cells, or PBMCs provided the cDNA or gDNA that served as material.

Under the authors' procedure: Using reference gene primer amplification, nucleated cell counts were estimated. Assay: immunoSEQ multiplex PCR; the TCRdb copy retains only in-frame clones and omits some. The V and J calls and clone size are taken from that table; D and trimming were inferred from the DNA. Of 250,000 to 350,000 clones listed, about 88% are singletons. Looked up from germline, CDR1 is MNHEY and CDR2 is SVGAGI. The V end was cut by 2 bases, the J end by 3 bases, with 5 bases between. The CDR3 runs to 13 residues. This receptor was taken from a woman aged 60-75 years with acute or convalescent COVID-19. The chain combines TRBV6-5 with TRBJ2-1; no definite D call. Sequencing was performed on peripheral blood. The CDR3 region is CASSYNGYNEQFF. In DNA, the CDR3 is TGTGCCAGCAGTTACAACGGCTACAATGAGCAGTTCTTC.